A selection of T cell receptor beta chains follows, all from one sample in a study of shared clonotypes between healthy human individuals. Here immunoSEQ multiplex PCR was the method, and the copy in TCRdb shows in-frame clones only, minus some. The sample comprises fewer than 3 million clones, approximately 90% of which are singletons, and around 0.35% rests with the top ten. The sequenced sample was naive CD4+ T cells from PBMCs. Receptors were obtained from a man between 18 and 35 years old in good health. Some clones in this sample may be carry-over from other donors' samples. Each CDR3 is given with its conserved first and last residue. The D gene is left open where the match is weak.

cdr3_aa | cdr3_nt | v_call | d_call | j_call
CASSQYRTSGRNEQFF | TGTGCCAGCAGCCAATACAGGACTAGCGGGAGAAATGAGCAGTTCTTC | TRBV14 | TRBD2 | TRBJ2-1
CASSLEGLGDNEQFF | TGTGCCAGCAGCTTGGAGGGGCTGGGGGACAATGAGCAGTTCTTC | TRBV5-4 | - | TRBJ2-1
CASSQDRGNYNEQFF | TGTGCCAGCAGTCAGGACAGGGGAAACTACAATGAGCAGTTCTTC | TRBV2 | TRBD1 | TRBJ2-1
CASSLMASEQYF | TGTGCCAGCAGCTTGATGGCAAGCGAGCAGTACTTC | TRBV5-4 | - | TRBJ2-7
CASSLFGGAGQPQHF | TGTGCCAGCAGTTTATTTGGGGGGGCTGGACAGCCCCAGCATTTT | TRBV28 | - | TRBJ1-5
CASSGTEGTEAFF | TGCGCCAGCAGCGGGACAGAGGGGACTGAAGCTTTCTTT | TRBV5-1 | TRBD1 | TRBJ1-1
CASSQTYTGLAGFLYNEQFF | TGCGCCAGCAGTCAGACCTATACAGGACTAGCGGGATTCCTCTACAATGAGCAGTTCTTC | TRBV23-1 | TRBD2 | TRBJ2-1
CASSARLRVQETQYF | TGTGCCAGCAGCGCGAGATTGAGGGTCCAAGAGACCCAGTACTTC | TRBV9 | - | TRBJ2-5
CASTSGTWNEKLFF | TGTGCCAGCACCTCCGGGACATGGAATGAAAAACTGTTTTTT | TRBV28 | - | TRBJ1-4
CASSFGRPGELFF | TGTGCCAGCAGCTTCGGGCGGCCAGGGGAGCTGTTTTTT | TRBV5-8 | - | TRBJ2-2